A single sample gave rise to the 25 T cell receptor beta chains below, sequenced in a study of T cell responses to AZD1222 COVID-19 vaccine. Here immunoSEQ multiplex PCR was the method, and the copy in TCRdb shows in-frame clones only, minus some. This table has some 140,000 clones, more than 85% appearing once. The sequences come from peripheral blood, collected on day 0 of AZD1222 vaccination. These TCRs come from an adult in good health.

The chain employs TRBV5-1 and TRBJ2-1; D not resolved. The CDR3 is made up of 14 amino acids. Germline CDR1 and CDR2: SGHRS and YFSETQ. The V and J ends lost 3 bases and 1 base respectively, with 8 bases between them. CDR3 coding DNA: TGCGCCAGCAGCTGGATAGGGTCCTACAATGAGCAGTTCTTC. Its translation: CASSWIGSYNEQFF.

CDR3: CASSLGQGAGYTF. The CDR3 DNA sequence: TGCGCCAGCAGCTTGGGACAGGGGGCTGGCTACACCTTC. J is TRBJ1-2 and V is TRBV5-1, with 10 nucleotides matching TRBD1. CDR3 length: 13 amino acids. Per the germline V gene, CDR1 is SGHRS and CDR2 is YFSETQ. The V and J ends lost 0 bases and 7 bases, in that order; junction bases with no gene match: 0.

V gene TRBV7-2 combines with J gene TRBJ2-4; a weak D match, TRBD2 (5 bases). Germline values: CDR1 SGHTA, CDR2 FQGNSA. This CDR3 contains 13 residues. V shed 8 bases and J shed 8 bases, with 16 bases lying between them. This CDR3 is CASGSVRVDIQYF. The CDR3 coding sequence is TGTGCCAGCGGGTCCGTGAGGGTTGACATTCAGTACTTC. Using reference TRBV7-2 and TRBJ2-4 for the parts outside the CDR3, the full variable domain is GAGVSQSPSNKVTEKGKDVELRCDPISGHTALYWYRQSLGQGLEFLIYFQGNSAPDKSGLPSDRFSAERTGGSVSTLTIQRTQQEDSAVYLCASGSVRVDIQYFGAGTRLSVL.

The chain employs TRBV6-5 and TRBJ1-1; no clear D gene. The CDR3 length is 11 residues. Germline loops: CDR1 MNHEY, CDR2 SVGAGI. The V gene lost 3 bases and the J gene lost 10 bases, with 9 bases spanning the gap. In DNA form, the CDR3 reads TGTGCCAGCAGTTATGCGGAAAGAGCTTTCTTT. This sequence encodes CASSYAERAFF.

The chain recombines TRBV24-1 with TRBJ1-5, with 9 positions matching TRBD1. There are 15 residues in the CDR3. Germline loops: CDR1 KGHDR, CDR2 SFDVKD. The J segment lost 7 bases and the V segment lost 5 bases, leaving 8 bases of the junction unmatched. This CDR3 is CATSATGGLWQPQHF. CDR3 coding DNA: TGTGCCACCAGTGCGACAGGGGGGCTATGGCAGCCCCAGCATTTT.

The CDR3 DNA reads as TGTGCCACCAGCAGAGAGGGACAGACGCTCTACGAGCAGTACTTC. Protein: CATSREGQTLYEQYF. The V call is TRBV15, the J call TRBJ2-7; the match to TRBD1 covers 7 bases. This CDR3 comprises 15 residues. J was trimmed by 3 bases and V by 0 bases; bases with no gene match: 5. Germline-derived CDR1 and CDR2 are LNHNV and YYDKDF (reference sequence).

This sequence joins TRBV4-1 and TRBJ2-1, with 10 bases lining up with TRBD2. This CDR3 has 18 residues. V shed 4 bases, J shed 7 bases, and the junction held 16 bases outside the gene matches. Germline V gives CDR1 MGHRA, CDR2 YSYEKL. CDR3 sequence: CASSLFLSGRAGWNEQFF. In DNA form, the CDR3 reads TGCGCCAGCAGCCTTTTTTTGAGCGGGAGGGCCGGTTGGAATGAGCAGTTCTTC.

The rearrangement links TRBV3-1 (or the pseudogene TRBV3-2) to TRBJ1-1, with 8 nucleotides matching TRBD1. This CDR3 region has 13 residues. V shed 5 bases, J shed 4 bases, and the junction held 3 bases outside the gene matches. Per the germline V gene, CDR1 is LGHDT and CDR2 is YNNKEL (reference sequence). DNA of the CDR3: TGTGCCAGCAGCAGGACAGGGCTCACTGAAGCTTTCTTT. It encodes CASSRTGLTEAFF.

This clone was seen once. V is TRBV27 and J is TRBJ2-7, with 13 positions matching TRBD2. Germline values: CDR1 MNHEY, CDR2 SMNVEV (reference sequence). V lost 5 bases, J lost 3 bases, and 1 base stayed unmatched. The CDR3 length is 14 residues. CDR3: CASSGLAGVYEQYF. The CDR3 DNA follows: TGTGCCAGCAGTGGACTAGCGGGGGTCTACGAGCAGTACTTC.

The DNA for the CDR3 is TGTGCCAGCAGTTACCGGACAGGCGTCTCCTACGAGCAGTACTTC. It translates to CASSYRTGVSYEQYF. This sequence joins TRBV6-5 and TRBJ2-7; TRBD1 agrees at 7 bases. This CDR3 spans 15 amino acids. With 2 bases clipped from V and 0 bases from J, the junction kept 4 bases outside the gene matches. CDR1 is MNHEY and CDR2 is SVGAGI in the germline V gene.

J is TRBJ1-1 and V is TRBV15, with TRBD1 matching over 10 bases. The V gene end was trimmed by 0 bases and the J gene end by 1 base; junction bases not matched to a gene: 8. The CDR3 has 18 residues. Germline assignment: CDR1 LNHNV and CDR2 YYDKDF (reference sequence). The CDR3 DNA is TGTGCCACCAGCAGAGATCAGGGACAGGGGATTCGGAACACTGAAGCTTTCTTT. It encodes CATSRDQGQGIRNTEAFF.

V gene TRBV5-6 combines with J gene TRBJ1-2; possibly TRBD1 for D (5 bases). This CDR3 has 15 residues. Between the trimmed V and J ends, which lost 4 bases and 4 bases, there was a span of 17 bases. Germline V gene data show CDR1 as SGHDT and CDR2 as YYEEEE. As DNA, the CDR3 is TGTGCCAGCAGCGGCGGGGACGGGCGGATCTATGGCTACACCTTC. Protein product: CASSGGDGRIYGYTF.

The gene calls are TRBV6-6 and TRBJ2-7; the D is unclear. V lost 6 bases to trimming and J lost 0 bases, with 6 bases between them. Germline V gives CDR1 MNHNY, CDR2 SVGAGI (reference sequence). The CDR3 loop spans 12 amino acids. The CDR3 reads CASSGGSYEQYF. CDR3 DNA sequence: TGTGCCAGCAGCGGCGGCTCCTACGAGCAGTACTTC.

A remark on this clone: Other DNA sequences within the sample encode an identical CDR3. J is TRBJ1-1 and V is TRBV5-1, with 8 bases lining up with TRBD1. Unmatched junction bases numbered 2, after V lost 0 bases and J lost 1 base. The CDR3 is made up of 15 amino acids. Germline CDR1 and CDR2: SGHRS and YFSETQ. CDR3 region: CASSLAGTGNTEAFF. CDR3 bases: TGCGCCAGCAGCTTGGCCGGGACAGGGAACACTGAAGCTTTCTTT. The full variable domain, with the rest looked up from reference TRBV5-1 and TRBJ1-1, is KAGVTQTPRYLIKTRGQQVTLSCSPISGHRSVSWYQQTPGQGLQFLFEYFSETQRNKGNFPGRFSGRQFSNSRSEMNVSTLELGDSALYLCASSLAGTGNTEAFFGQGTRLTVV.

This rearrangement joins TRBV30 to TRBJ1-5; maybe TRBD1 (5 bases). Trimming left V 0 bases short and J 3 bases short, with 12 bases between. The germline V gene encodes CDR1 GTSNPN and CDR2 SVGIG (reference sequence). This CDR3 spans 15 amino acids. The CDR3 reads CAWSVWGKHNQPQHF. CDR3 DNA sequence: TGTGCCTGGAGTGTATGGGGGAAGCACAATCAGCCCCAGCATTTT.

CDR3 bases: TGTGCCAGCAGCCAAGCCGAGACTAGCGGGACCTACAATGAGCAGTTCTTC. Translating it yields CASSQAETSGTYNEQFF. This chain links TRBV3-1 (or the pseudogene TRBV3-2) with TRBJ2-1; 11 positions agree with TRBD2. The CDR3 has 17 amino acids. V shed 1 base, J shed 2 bases, and the junction held 4 bases outside the gene matches. Germline V gene sequence: CDR1 LGHDT, CDR2 YNNKEL (reference sequence).

The chain employs TRBV25-1 and TRBJ2-1; 8 bases align to TRBD2. Germline V lookup: CDR1 MGHDK, CDR2 SYGVNS. This CDR3 is built from 16 residues. The trim removed 0 bases at V and 7 bases at J, leaving 8 bases unmatched. The CDR3 reads CASSEYRGGLGNEQFF. The DNA of the CDR3 is TGTGCCAGCAGTGAATATCGGGGGGGCTTAGGGAATGAGCAGTTCTTC.

The J gene is TRBJ2-7, the V gene TRBV4-3, with D possibly being TRBD2 (5 bases). The CDR3 extends over 14 amino acids. Trimming took off 4 bases at V and 0 bases at J, with 10 bases between the two ends. Germline V gene sequence: CDR1 LGHNA, CDR2 YSLEER. CDR3 coding DNA: TGCGCCAGCAGCCCGGCGGGTAGCTCCTACGAGCAGTACTTC. This sequence encodes CASSPAGSSYEQYF.

J is TRBJ1-1 and V is TRBV14, with 9 bases lining up with TRBD1. This CDR3 region has 15 residues. CDR1 and CDR2 from the germline V gene are SGHDN and FVKESK. Trimming took 4 bases from V and 5 from J; bases not matched to a gene: 8. This CDR3 reads CASSPRDRASTEAFF. In DNA form, the CDR3 reads TGTGCCAGCAGCCCCAGGGACAGGGCTAGTACTGAAGCTTTCTTT.

The gene calls are TRBV19 and TRBJ2-7; the match to TRBD2 covers 11 bases. The CDR3 spans 14 residues. CDR1 is LNHDA and CDR2 is SQIVND in the germline V gene (reference sequence). The V and J ends lost 5 bases and 6 bases, in that order; junction bases with no gene match: 6. The DNA for the CDR3 is TGTGCCAGTAGTGTAGCCGGGACTAGCGGCGAGCAGTACTTC. Translating it yields CASSVAGTSGEQYF.

The chain joins TRBV3-1 (or the pseudogene TRBV3-2) to TRBJ2-1; no clear D gene. CDR1 is LGHDT and CDR2 is YNNKEL in the germline V gene (reference sequence). The CDR3 totals 13 residues. V shed 1 base and J shed 10 bases, with 11 bases lying between them. The CDR3 sequence: CASSQVLFREQFF. Written as DNA, the CDR3 is TGTGCCAGCAGCCAAGTTTTGTTTAGGGAGCAGTTCTTC.

The genes are TRBV7-2 and TRBJ2-1; D ambiguous. This CDR3 comprises 14 residues. Trimming left V 4 bases short and J 10 bases short, with 17 bases between. Germline V gene data show CDR1 as SGHTA and CDR2 as FQGNSA. For the CDR3, the DNA is TGTGCCAGCAGCTATCGAGGTTTTGGACGGGAGCAGTTCTTC. This gives the protein CASSYRGFGREQFF.

The rearrangement uses TRBV30 and TRBJ1-3, with D unclear. Germline CDR1 GTSNPN, CDR2 SVGIG (reference sequence). CDR3 length: 11 amino acids. V was cut by 0 bases and J by 7 bases, with 4 bases left in between. CDR3 region: CAWSVKNTIYF. The CDR3, as DNA: TGTGCCTGGAGTGTTAAGAACACCATATATTTT.

This clone was counted a few times. The chain has TRBV5-5 and TRBJ1-5; D possibly corresponds to TRBD1 (5 bases). Germline CDR1 reads SGHKS; CDR2 reads YYEKEE (reference sequence). The ends were cut back, 2 bases at V and 6 bases at J, with 9 bases in the middle. The CDR3 length is 13 residues. The CDR3 loop reads CASSLGQGQPQHF. The CDR3 DNA is TGTGCCAGCAGCTTAGGTCAGGGTCAGCCCCAGCATTTT.

V is TRBV28 and J is TRBJ2-6; 7 bases are shared with TRBD1. Trimming removed 6 bases from V and 4 bases from J; junction bases left unmatched: 18. CDR3 length: 19 amino acids. The germline CDR1 and CDR2 sequences are MDHEN and SYDVKM. In DNA, the CDR3 is TGTGCCAGCAGCAGTACTACAGGGGCAAGCTTCTCCGGGGCCAACGTCCTGACTTTC. Amino acids: CASSSTTGASFSGANVLTF.